Sequencing of this T cell receptor beta chain was carried out in a study of shared clonotypes between healthy human individuals. Study in general: The donors, two women and a few men, were aged 18 to 49. Whole-study results and caveats: Clonotypes shared by all four donors outscored non-shared clonotypes in generation probability.

Deep-level settings were used for running the assay. Repertoires were generated with immunoSEQ multiplex PCR, while TCRdb's copy carries only in-frame clones and drops some. Of around 690,000 clones in the sample, 80% to 95% were seen once. Germline CDR1 and CDR2: MRHNA and SNTAGT. The CDR3 extends over 14 amino acids. Notes on this clone: Its antigen is unknown.

This sequence joins TRBV6-4 and TRBJ2-5, with D tentatively TRBD2 (6 bases). The J call is uncertain, as TRBJ2-7 better fits the DNA end. The sample consisted of memory CD8+ T cells from PBMCs. Subset here: CD45RO+ cells pooled with CCR7-negative TemRA cells. This clonotype originated in a young man in good health. Some clones in this sample may be carry-over from other donors' samples. CDR3 sequence reads: CASSDDGGSYEQYF. The CDR3 nucleotides read TGTGCCAGCAGCGACGACGGGGGCTCCTACGAGCAGTACTTC.